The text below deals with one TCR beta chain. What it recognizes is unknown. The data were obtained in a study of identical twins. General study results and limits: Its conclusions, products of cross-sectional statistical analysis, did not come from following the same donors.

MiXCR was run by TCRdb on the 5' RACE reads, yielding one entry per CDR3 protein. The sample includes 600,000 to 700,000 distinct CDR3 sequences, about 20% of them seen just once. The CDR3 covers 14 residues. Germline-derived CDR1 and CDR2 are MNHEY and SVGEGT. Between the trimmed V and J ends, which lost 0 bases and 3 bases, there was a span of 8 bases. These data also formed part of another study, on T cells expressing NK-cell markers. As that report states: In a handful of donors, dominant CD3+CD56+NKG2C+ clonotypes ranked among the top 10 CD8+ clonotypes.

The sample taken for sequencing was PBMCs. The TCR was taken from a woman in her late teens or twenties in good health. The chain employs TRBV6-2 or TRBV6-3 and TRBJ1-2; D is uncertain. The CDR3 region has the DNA TGTGCCAGCAGTTACTCGAACGGCTACTATGGCTACACCTTC. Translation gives CASSYSNGYYGYTF.